The next 18 T cell receptor beta chains were all read from a single sample in a study of technical replicates of blood from several donors. Using immunoSEQ multiplex PCR, the repertoire was profiled, and TCRdb retains in-frame clones only, with some absent. The sample lists tens of thousands of clones, 85% to 95% occurring once. The sequencing sample was made of T cells isolated from PBMCs. These receptors were collected from a human donor in good health.

This rearrangement joins TRBV18 to TRBJ1-1; D perhaps matches TRBD1 (5 bases). The germline V gene has CDR1 KGHSH and CDR2 LQKENI. Deletions cut 5 bases from V and 0 bases from J, with 10 bases between. This CDR3 region has 14 residues. The CDR3, as DNA: TGTGCCAGCTCAGCAAGACAGTTGAACACTGAAGCTTTCTTT. It encodes CASSARQLNTEAFF.

The chain employs TRBV19 and TRBJ2-1; the match to TRBD1 covers 12 bases. The CDR3 contains 15 residues. The trim removed 5 bases at V and 10 bases at J, leaving 9 bases unmatched. Germline CDR1 and CDR2: LNHDA and SQIVND (reference sequence). The CDR3 is CASSPGTGGAEEQFF. The CDR3 DNA reads TGTGCCAGTAGTCCCGGGACAGGGGGCGCAGAAGAGCAGTTCTTC.

V usage is TRBV10-3 and J usage is TRBJ2-7; TRBD2 might be the D (7 bases). Germline CDR1 ENHRY, CDR2 SYGVKD. The germline V and J ends were trimmed by 2 bases and 2 bases, with 22 bases remaining between them. This CDR3 spans 18 amino acids. CDR3 coding DNA: TGTGCCATCAGTGAGCCGGACCCCGAAGGGGGGGGAACCTACGAGCAGTACTTC. It specifies CAISEPDPEGGGTYEQYF.

DNA of the CDR3: TGTGCCAGCAGCAAAGTACGCCGGCAGGCCTATGGCTACACCTTC. Translating it yields CASSKVRRQAYGYTF. The chain links TRBV21-1 to TRBJ1-2; no DNA check was done on the table's D call, TRBD1. TRBV21-1 is labeled a pseudogene. This CDR3 comprises 15 residues.

The chain is built from TRBV27 and TRBJ1-2; possibly TRBD1 for D (5 bases). Trimming cost V 2 bases and J 3 bases, with 13 bases left between them. The CDR3 extends over 15 amino acids. From germline, CDR1 is MNHEY and CDR2 SMNVEV (reference sequence). The CDR3: CASSLRGGKDYGYTF. The CDR3 DNA sequence: TGTGCCAGCAGTTTACGGGGGGGGAAGGACTATGGCTACACCTTC.

The V call is TRBV19, the J call TRBJ2-2; D is ambiguous. Germline-derived CDR1 and CDR2 are LNHDA and SQIVND (reference sequence). The CDR3 sequence is 12 residues long. Deletions cut 6 bases from V and 4 bases from J, with 6 bases between. CDR3 DNA: TGTGCCAGTAGGGCCGTCACCGGGGAGCTGTTTTTT. This encodes CASRAVTGELFF.

The chain's CDR3 is CASSQGPGELFF. CDR3 DNA: TGTGCCAGCTCACAGGGTCCCGGGGAGCTGTTTTTT. The V call is TRBV6-1, the J call TRBJ2-2; a weak D match, TRBD1 (6 bases). V dropped 8 bases and J dropped 6 bases, with 10 bases sitting between them. The germline V gene has CDR1 MNHNS and CDR2 SASEGT. CDR3 length equals 12 residues.

The chain combines TRBV29-1 with TRBJ2-7; TRBD2 might be the D (6 bases). This CDR3 comprises 14 residues. Germline CDR1 reads SQVTM; CDR2 reads ANQGSEA. V lost 5 bases to trimming and J lost 3 bases, with 17 bases between them. CDR3 loop: CSVSPGTGYYEQYF. As DNA, the CDR3 is TGCAGCGTTTCTCCCGGGACTGGTTACTACGAGCAGTACTTC.

V gene TRBV6-5 combines with J gene TRBJ1-2; D unclear. Germline CDR1 MNHEY, CDR2 SVGAGI. V was trimmed by 4 bases and J by 1 base, leaving 7 bases between them. CDR3 size: 13 residues. The CDR3 coding sequence is TGTGCCAGCAGTTTACAGCTTAACTATGGCTACACCTTC. Its protein is CASSLQLNYGYTF.

This chain uses TRBV19 with TRBJ2-7; D not resolved. Trimming took off 3 bases at V and 5 bases at J, with 8 bases between the two ends. Germline assignment: CDR1 LNHDA and CDR2 SQIVND (reference sequence). There are 12 residues in the CDR3. CDR3 DNA sequence: TGTGCCAGTAGTATTCATTTTGACGAGCAGTACTTC. Its translation is CASSIHFDEQYF.

V gene TRBV27 combines with J gene TRBJ2-7; 8 bases are a match to TRBD2. In germline, CDR1 is MNHEY, CDR2 SMNVEV (reference sequence). The CDR3 loop spans 15 amino acids. With V trimmed by 3 bases and J by 3 bases, 7 bases remained unmatched. The CDR3, as DNA: TGTGCCAGCAGTTTTGCGCTAGCGGGCCACTACGAGCAGTACTTC. This gives the protein CASSFALAGHYEQYF.

This clone was recorded once. The V gene is TRBV27, the J gene TRBJ1-4; tentatively, D is TRBD1 (6 bases). V dropped 8 bases and J dropped 2 bases, with 18 bases sitting between them. In germline, CDR1 is MNHEY, CDR2 SMNVEV (reference sequence). The CDR3 sequence is 16 residues long. The chain's CDR3 is CASQRDTNPTNEKLFF. DNA for the CDR3: TGTGCCAGCCAACGGGACACAAATCCGACTAATGAAAAACTGTTTTTT.

J is TRBJ2-5 and V is TRBV9; D uncertain. The CDR3 has 13 residues. From germline, CDR1 is SGDLS and CDR2 YYNGEE. The germline V and J ends were trimmed by 0 bases and 2 bases, with 5 bases remaining between them. The CDR3 reads CASSVGLQETQYF. CDR3 coding DNA: TGTGCCAGCAGCGTAGGTCTACAAGAGACCCAGTACTTC.

The genes are TRBV28 and TRBJ2-7; 9 positions agree with TRBD2. Losses at the gene ends were 5 bases for V and 5 bases for J; bases not matched to a gene: 10. This CDR3 comprises 15 residues. The germline CDR1 and CDR2 sequences are MDHEN and SYDVKM. DNA of the CDR3: TGTGCCAGCAGTCCCGGACTAGCGTCCATGGACGAGCAGTACTTC. Translating it yields CASSPGLASMDEQYF.

This chain joins TRBV7-9 and TRBJ2-7; tentative D call: TRBD1 (6 bases). The CDR3 sequence is 13 residues long. Germline CDR1 reads SEHNR; CDR2 reads FQNEAQ (reference sequence). The V end lost 5 bases, the J end lost 3 bases, and 11 bases lay between the germline ends. The CDR3 loop is CASSPEGDYEQYF. CDR3 sequence (DNA): TGTGCCAGCAGCCCCGAGGGGGACTACGAGCAGTACTTC.

V gene TRBV19 combines with J gene TRBJ2-5; maybe TRBD1 (6 bases). The CDR3 has 13 amino acids. CDR1 and CDR2 from the germline V gene are LNHDA and SQIVND (reference sequence). Between the trimmed V and J ends, which lost 4 bases and 5 bases, there was a span of 11 bases. The CDR3 DNA reads TGTGCCAGTAGTACGAACAGGGAGGAGACCCAGTACTTC. It encodes CASSTNREETQYF.

This clone was observed a single time. The chain links TRBV7-2 to TRBJ2-2, with 8 positions matching TRBD2. The CDR3 totals 16 residues. Trimming cost V 7 bases and J 7 bases; bases outside gene matches: 14. The germline V gene has CDR1 SGHTA and CDR2 FQGNSA. Here the CDR3 DNA reads TGTGCCAGCACCCAGACCCCCGGGAGGGCCGGCGGGGAGCTGTTTTTT. Residues: CASTQTPGRAGGELFF.

V gene TRBV4-1 combines with J gene TRBJ2-3; possibly TRBD2 for D (6 bases). Germline values: CDR1 MGHRA, CDR2 YSYEKL. V lost 4 bases to trimming and J lost 4 bases, with 12 bases between them. The CDR3 totals 14 residues. The DNA for the CDR3 is TGCGCCAGCAGCCCGCGACTAGTGGCAGATACGCAGTATTTT. Amino acids: CASSPRLVADTQYF.